The next 23 T cell receptor beta chains were all read from a single sample in a study of a mutant IDH1 vaccine in newly diagnosed glioma. These receptors' antigens are unknown. Time point given: week 35, safety follow-up. Vaccination comprised doses that each held 300 ug of mutant IDH1 20-mer peptide, plus topical imiquimod. TCRdb's table, derived via immunoSEQ multiplex PCR, lists solely in-frame clones and lacks some. The sample has 60,000 to 65,000 clones; roughly 79% are singletons. The sequenced sample was PBMCs, obtained from a glioma patient whose treatment included an IDH1 peptide vaccine. The origin of the receptors is a man between 35 and 55 years old with glioma.

The gene calls are TRBV6-5 and TRBJ2-2; 7 bases fit TRBD2. The junction had 7 bases not matched to a gene; V was cut back by 6 bases and J by 6 bases. CDR3 length equals 14 residues. Germline-derived CDR1 and CDR2 are MNHEY and SVGAGI. The CDR3 DNA follows: TGTGCCAGCAGCCTTGTGGGGGGGGCCGGGGAGCTGTTTTTT. Protein product: CASSLVGGAGELFF.

Regarding this clone: This CDR3 is also generated by other DNA sequences in the sample. The chain joins TRBV9 to TRBJ2-7; 8 bases match TRBD1. V lost 7 bases, J lost 6 bases, and 9 bases stayed unmatched. The CDR3 contains 13 residues. CDR1 SGDLS and CDR2 YYNGEE come from the germline V gene. In DNA form, the CDR3 reads TGTGCCAGCTCTCAAGACAGGGGCGGCGAGCAGTACTTC. The encoded protein is CASSQDRGGEQYF.

This rearrangement joins TRBV10-3 to TRBJ1-3; D unresolved. This CDR3 spans 15 amino acids. Germline V gives CDR1 ENHRY, CDR2 SYGVKD. With 6 bases removed from V and 0 bases from J, the gap between germline ends came to 12 bases. For the CDR3, the DNA is TGTGCCATCAGGCCAGGAGCCTACTCTGGAAACACCATATATTTT. Protein: CAIRPGAYSGNTIYF.

This clone occurred once. The J gene is TRBJ2-3, the V gene TRBV5-6; D is undetermined. This CDR3 is 14 amino acids long. V lost 0 bases, J lost 5 bases, and 10 bases lay in between. The germline CDR1 and CDR2 sequences are SGHDT and YYEEEE. CDR3 protein: CASSLGSPGDTQYF. The DNA for the CDR3 is TGTGCCAGCAGCTTGGGCAGCCCCGGAGATACGCAGTATTTT.

The genes are TRBV27 and TRBJ2-7, with 14 positions matching TRBD2. CDR3 length: 17 residues. CDR1 is MNHEY and CDR2 is SMNVEV in the germline V gene (reference sequence). V lost 6 bases and J lost 4; bases outside the gene matches: 11. The CDR3 coding sequence is TGTGCCAGCAGACATCCGGGACTAGCGGGAGATCGTTACGAGCAGTACTTC. This codes for CASRHPGLAGDRYEQYF.

The CDR3, as DNA: TGTGCCGCAGGAGGGGGGCCTACCTACAATGAGCAGTTCTTC. This codes for CAAGGGPTYNEQFF. This chain connects TRBV6-5 to TRBJ2-1; D could derive from TRBD1 or TRBD2 (6 bases each). Germline CDR1 and CDR2: MNHEY and SVGAGI. The CDR3 is made up of 14 amino acids. Trimming left V 11 bases short and J 2 bases short, with 16 bases between.

The chain uses TRBV6-5 and TRBJ1-6; possible D gene TRBD1, 5 bases. V was pared by 10 bases and J by 8 bases, with 15 bases between. The CDR3 has 13 amino acids. Germline V lookup: CDR1 MNHEY, CDR2 SVGAGI. CDR3 region: CATSFIRDSPLHF. CDR3 nucleotides: TGTGCCACCTCATTTATCAGGGATTCACCCCTCCACTTT.

The chain has TRBV4-1 and TRBJ1-5, with 7 bases matching TRBD1. The CDR3 extends over 15 amino acids. V was clipped by 0 bases and J by 3 bases; unmatched bases: 2. CDR1 is MGHRA and CDR2 is YSYEKL in the germline V gene. The CDR3, as DNA: TGCGCCAGCAGCCAAGAGGGACAGTTCAATCAGCCCCAGCATTTT. This codes for CASSQEGQFNQPQHF.

This clone was found a few times. The chain employs TRBV30 and TRBJ1-2; D is unresolved. V was shortened by 0 bases and J by 4 bases, with 12 bases between the two germline ends. The CDR3 is made up of 14 amino acids. Germline lookup yields CDR1 GTSNPN and CDR2 SVGIG (reference sequence). Here the CDR3 reads CAWSVPWGGYGYTF. The CDR3 DNA reads as TGTGCCTGGAGTGTTCCGTGGGGAGGCTATGGCTACACCTTC.

The chain carries TRBV28 and TRBJ2-5, with TRBD1 identical over 8 bases. The CDR3 length is 16 residues. Germline CDR1 reads MDHEN; CDR2 reads SYDVKM. Trimming cost V 7 bases and J 5 bases; bases outside gene matches: 15. This CDR3 reads CASNPLTQGAGETQYF. The DNA for the CDR3 is TGTGCCAGCAATCCCCTGACCCAGGGGGCTGGGGAGACCCAGTACTTC. Full variable domain (missing parts from reference TRBV28 and TRBJ2-5): DVKVTQSSRYLVKRTGEKVFLECVQDMDHENMFWYRQDPGLGLRLIYFSYDVKMKEKGDIPEGYSVSREKKERFSLILESASTNQTSMYLCASNPLTQGAGETQYFGPGTRLLVL.

V usage is TRBV19 and J usage is TRBJ2-1; the match to TRBD1 covers 8 bases. The V segment lost 4 bases and the J segment 6 bases; nucleotides outside the gene matches: 8. This CDR3 has 15 residues. The germline gives CDR1 LNHDA, CDR2 SQIVND (reference sequence). The CDR3 here is CASSRNGQGVNEQFF. The CDR3, as DNA: TGTGCCAGTAGTAGAAACGGACAGGGTGTCAATGAGCAGTTCTTC.

On this clone itself: Its ends do not fully match the called genes, so a read error is possible. The gene calls are TRBV14 and TRBJ2-7, with D tentatively TRBD1 (6 bases). Germline CDR1 and CDR2: SGHDN and FVKESK. This CDR3 spans 9 amino acids. The CDR3 nucleotides read TGTGCCAGCGCCCCAGGGGTCAGCTTC. Protein product: CASAPGVSF.

V gene TRBV5-1 combines with J gene TRBJ2-2; D might be TRBD2 (5 bases). The CDR3 runs to 14 residues. With 0 bases removed from V and 8 bases from J, the gap between germline ends came to 11 bases. Germline V CDR1 and CDR2: SGHRS, YFSETQ. The CDR3 sequence: CASSLDRGLGELFF. In nucleotides, the CDR3 is TGCGCCAGCAGCTTGGACCGGGGTCTGGGGGAGCTGTTTTTT.

This chain joins TRBV5-5 and TRBJ2-7; 10 nucleotides agree with TRBD2. V trimming: 3 bases; J trimming: 4 bases; junction bases outside the gene matches: 7. The CDR3 contains 15 residues. CDR1 is SGHKS and CDR2 is YYEKEE in the germline V gene (reference sequence). CDR3 in amino acids: CASSWTSGDLYEQYF. In nucleotides, the CDR3 is TGTGCCAGCAGCTGGACTAGCGGAGATTTGTACGAGCAGTACTTC.

The J gene is TRBJ1-2, the V gene TRBV6-5; 8 positions agree with TRBD1. Germline CDR1 is MNHEY and CDR2 is SVGAGI. Trimming removed 3 bases from V and 2 bases from J; junction bases left unmatched: 5. There are 15 residues in the CDR3. CDR3 region: CASSYWTGQNYGYTF. The CDR3 region has the DNA TGTGCCAGCAGTTATTGGACAGGGCAAAACTATGGCTACACCTTC.

The chain uses TRBV7-2 and TRBJ2-2; D is perhaps TRBD1 (5 bases). The germline V gene has CDR1 SGHTA and CDR2 FQGNSA. The CDR3 is 16 amino acids. The V end was cut by 2 bases, the J end by 4 bases, with 14 bases between. The CDR3 bases are TGTGCCAGCAGCTTAACCCACAGGTCGGGCACCGGGGAGCTGTTTTTT. It is translated as CASSLTHRSGTGELFF.

The chain has TRBV5-4 and TRBJ1-2, with D uncertain. Germline-derived CDR1 and CDR2 are SGHNT and YYREEE (reference sequence). With 0 bases removed from V and 0 bases from J, the gap between germline ends came to 12 bases. The CDR3 runs to 16 residues. This CDR3 is CASSLGAGVANYGYTF. The CDR3, as DNA: TGTGCCAGCAGCTTGGGCGCCGGGGTAGCTAACTATGGCTACACCTTC. The variable domain in full, completed from reference TRBV5-4 and TRBJ1-2, reads ETGVTQSPTHLIKTRGQQVTLRCSSQSGHNTVSWYQQALGQGPQFIFQYYREEENGRGNFPPRFSGLQFPNYSSELNVNALELDDSALYLCASSLGAGVANYGYTFGSGTRLTVV.

The CDR3 sequence is CAWKAAGLAAGQFF. For the CDR3, the DNA is TGTGCCTGGAAAGCGGCCGGGTTGGCGGCGGGGCAGTTCTTC. The chain recombines TRBV30 with TRBJ2-1, with D possibly being TRBD2 (5 bases). This CDR3 comprises 14 residues. Germline V gives CDR1 GTSNPN, CDR2 SVGIG (reference sequence). The V and J ends lost 4 bases and 12 bases respectively, with 22 bases between them.

The CDR3 here is CASSSGLRGIHTDTQYF. The CDR3 nucleotides are TGTGCCAGCAGCTCGGGGTTACGGGGGATCCACACAGATACGCAGTATTTT. The chain links TRBV5-6 to TRBJ2-3, with D perhaps TRBD2 (6 bases). Germline CDR1 and CDR2: SGHDT and YYEEEE. Between the trimmed V and J ends, which lost 3 bases and 2 bases, there was a span of 19 bases. The CDR3 is made up of 17 amino acids.

The V call is TRBV7-2, the J call TRBJ1-2; 7 positions match TRBD1. Trimming cost V 4 bases and J 4 bases; bases outside gene matches: 9. This CDR3 is 15 amino acids long. Germline CDR1 SGHTA, CDR2 FQGNSA. The CDR3 reads CASSSRQGIGYGYTF. DNA for the CDR3: TGTGCCAGCAGCTCCCGACAGGGAATCGGCTATGGCTACACCTTC.

The genes are TRBV28 and TRBJ2-3, with TRBD2 matching 7 bases. Germline CDR1 is MDHEN and CDR2 is SYDVKM. V was pared by 6 bases and J by 2 bases, with 11 bases of the junction left unmatched. The CDR3 contains 16 residues. The CDR3 loop is CASSSRTGLPTDTQYF. The CDR3 nucleotides read TGTGCCAGCAGCTCCAGAACGGGACTACCCACAGATACGCAGTATTTT.

This clone was counted a few times. The chain couples TRBV4-3 to TRBJ2-5, with 11 bases fitting TRBD2. The length of the CDR3 is 15 residues. Trimming took 1 base from V and 5 from J; bases not matched to a gene: 3. Germline V gene sequence: CDR1 LGHNA, CDR2 YSLEER. CDR3 residues: CASSQGLAGLETQYF. For the CDR3, the DNA is TGCGCCAGCAGCCAAGGACTAGCGGGATTGGAGACCCAGTACTTC.

V gene TRBV18 combines with J gene TRBJ1-6, with 7 nucleotides matching TRBD1. V was pared by 3 bases and J by 10 bases, with 15 bases of the junction left unmatched. Germline V lookup: CDR1 KGHSH, CDR2 LQKENI. This CDR3 spans 17 amino acids. The CDR3: CASSPTEPTGAGSPLHF. The CDR3 region has the DNA TGTGCCAGCTCACCTACTGAACCCACAGGGGCAGGGTCACCCCTCCACTTT.